These 15 T cell receptor beta chains came from one sample sequenced in a study of beta chain features in type 1 diabetes. Sequencing targeted expressed TCRB transcripts, as all isolated RNA had been reverse transcribed. Profiling relied on immunoSEQ multiplex PCR, and the TCRdb table lists in-frame clones only, not all of them. The profile covers about 330,000 clones, with roughly 11% appearing a single time and 0.015% to 0.02% taken by the ten largest. The sequenced sample consisted of naive CD4+ T cells from blood. These receptors all stem from a woman aged 25 to 39 in good health.

V usage is TRBV5-1 and J usage is TRBJ2-2; 10 bases line up with TRBD2. After removal of 3 bases from V and 5 bases from J, the junction contained 10 bases not matched to a gene. The CDR3 sequence is 17 residues long. Germline V gives CDR1 SGHRS, CDR2 YFSETQ. The CDR3: CASSSTPGLAATGELFF. The CDR3 DNA follows: TGCGCCAGCAGCTCCACACCAGGACTAGCGGCTACCGGGGAGCTGTTTTTT. The full variable domain, with the rest looked up from reference TRBV5-1 and TRBJ2-2, is KAGVTQTPRYLIKTRGQQVTLSCSPISGHRSVSWYQQTPGQGLQFLFEYFSETQRNKGNFPGRFSGRQFSNSRSEMNVSTLELGDSALYLCASSSTPGLAATGELFFGEGSRLTVL.

This clone was recorded a few times. J is TRBJ2-1 and V is TRBV11-3, with a tentative D call TRBD2 (5 bases). The CDR3 has 15 amino acids. Germline values: CDR1 SGHNT, CDR2 YENEEA. With 2 bases removed from V and 0 bases from J, the gap between germline ends came to 8 bases. As DNA, the CDR3 is TGTGCCAGCAGCTTACGGAGGAGCTCCTACAATGAGCAGTTCTTC. It is translated as CASSLRRSSYNEQFF.

The chain recombines TRBV30 with TRBJ2-5; no clear D gene. This CDR3 is 13 amino acids long. Trimming took 2 bases from V and 5 from J, leaving 12 bases between them. Germline V gene data show CDR1 as GTSNPN and CDR2 as SVGIG (reference sequence). CDR3 in DNA: TGTGCCTGGAGTCCCGGTGTTCGTGAGACCCAGTACTTC. Amino acid sequence: CAWSPGVRETQYF.

As to this clone: This same CDR3 is encoded by further DNA sequences in the sample. V usage is TRBV20-1 and J usage is TRBJ2-5; D ambiguous. The CDR3 has 10 amino acids. CDR1 is DFQATT and CDR2 is SNEGSKA in the germline V gene (reference sequence). Trimming cost V 3 bases and J 5 bases, with 4 bases left between them. The DNA of the CDR3 is TGCAGTGCTAGGAGGGAGACCCAGTACTTC. Translation gives CSARRETQYF.

CDR3 sequence reads: CASSFNGTSGRCCQFF. In DNA form, the CDR3 reads TGTGCCAGCAGCTTTAACGGGACTAGCGGGAGGTGCTGTCAGTTCTTC. The chain couples TRBV5-5 to TRBJ2-1; 15 bases match TRBD2. V lost 2 bases and J lost 13; bases outside the gene matches: 10. This CDR3 comprises 16 residues. Germline lookup yields CDR1 SGHKS and CDR2 YYEKEE (reference sequence).

The rearrangement uses TRBV18 and TRBJ2-3; D remains ambiguous. The CDR3 contains 12 residues. Trimming removed 3 bases at V and 2 bases at J, with 3 bases between. Germline V gives CDR1 KGHSH, CDR2 LQKENI. The CDR3 nucleotides read TGTGCCAGCTCACCTTACACAGATACGCAGTATTTT. Amino acids: CASSPYTDTQYF.

The rearrangement links TRBV9 to TRBJ2-5; 9 bases agree with TRBD2. The J segment lost 4 bases and the V segment lost 3 bases, leaving 10 bases of the junction unmatched. The germline CDR1 and CDR2 sequences are SGDLS and YYNGEE. There are 16 residues in the CDR3. The CDR3 bases are TGTGCCAGCAGCGCCGAATTAGCGGGAGAGGCAGAGACCCAGTACTTC. It is translated as CASSAELAGEAETQYF. Using reference TRBV9 and TRBJ2-5 for the parts outside the CDR3, the full variable domain is DSGVTQTPKHLITATGQRVTLRCSPRSGDLSVYWYQQSLDQGLQFLIQYYNGEERAKGNILERFSAQQFPDLHSELNLSSLELGDSALYFCASSAELAGEAETQYFGPGTRLLVL.

The V gene is TRBV29-1, the J gene TRBJ2-1; 9 nucleotides match TRBD2. After removal of 2 bases from V and 7 bases from J, the junction contained 9 bases not matched to a gene. Germline V gene sequence: CDR1 SQVTM, CDR2 ANQGSEA. This CDR3 is 15 amino acids long. In nucleotides, the CDR3 is TGCAGCGTTGAAAAGGTAGCGGGAGAAGGGAATGAGCAGTTCTTC. Translation: CSVEKVAGEGNEQFF.

The V and J genes are TRBV11-3 and TRBJ2-1; maybe TRBD2 (6 bases). Between the trimmed V and J ends, which lost 0 bases and 6 bases, there was a span of 12 bases. The CDR3 is made up of 15 amino acids. Germline-derived CDR1 and CDR2 are SGHNT and YENEEA. The DNA for the CDR3 is TGTGCCAGCAGCTTAGATTGGAATAGCGGCAATGAGCAGTTCTTC. Translated: CASSLDWNSGNEQFF.

In its sample, this clone was seen a few times. The rearrangement uses TRBV5-4 and TRBJ2-3; D is uncertain. The germline V and J ends were trimmed by 1 base and 2 bases, with 11 bases remaining between them. Germline lookup yields CDR1 SGHNT and CDR2 YYREEE (reference sequence). The CDR3 length is 15 residues. CDR3 amino acids: CASSLYSPLTDTQYF. The CDR3 bases are TGTGCCAGCAGCTTGTATAGTCCCCTCACAGATACGCAGTATTTT.

J is TRBJ1-3 and V is TRBV7-9; no definite D call. This CDR3 has 14 residues. The V end lost 5 bases, the J end lost 4 bases, and 12 bases lay between the germline ends. The germline V gene encodes CDR1 SEHNR and CDR2 FQNEAQ (reference sequence). CDR3 DNA sequence: TGTGCCAGCAGCCCAAACGGAGTAGGAAACACCATATATTTT. Protein product: CASSPNGVGNTIYF.

This clone has only a few counts. The CDR3 coding sequence is TGTGCCAGCAGCTTCTCCGGGACAACCTACGAGCAGTACTTC. It yields the protein CASSFSGTTYEQYF. J is TRBJ2-7 and V is TRBV28; perhaps TRBD1 as D (6 bases). CDR3 length: 14 amino acids. Germline V CDR1 and CDR2: MDHEN, SYDVKM. Trimming took off 6 bases at V and 2 bases at J, with 14 bases between the two ends.

The chain joins TRBV7-2 to TRBJ2-1; TRBD2 might be the D (6 bases). The V gene lost 6 bases and the J gene lost 1 base, with 7 bases spanning the gap. Germline V gene sequence: CDR1 SGHTA, CDR2 FQGNSA. This CDR3 is built from 13 residues. The chain's CDR3 is CASSRESYNEQFF. CDR3 nucleotides: TGTGCCAGCAGTCGGGAGTCCTACAATGAGCAGTTCTTC.

V is TRBV7-2 and J is TRBJ2-7, with 10 bases aligning to TRBD1. The CDR3 is 16 amino acids. The V and J ends lost 5 bases and 5 bases, in that order; junction bases with no gene match: 12. The germline V gene encodes CDR1 SGHTA and CDR2 FQGNSA. CDR3 sequence (DNA): TGTGCCAGCAGCCCACGGACTGGGACAGGGGCACACGAGCAGTACTTC. It yields the protein CASSPRTGTGAHEQYF.

The chain carries TRBV15 and TRBJ2-2; possibly TRBD2 for D (6 bases). This CDR3 spans 16 amino acids. Germline CDR1 LNHNV, CDR2 YYDKDF (reference sequence). The germline V and J ends were trimmed by 0 bases and 0 bases, with 8 bases remaining between them. The CDR3, as DNA: TGTGCCACCAGCAGAGAGCGGGGCGCGAACACCGGGGAGCTGTTTTTT. Translated: CATSRERGANTGELFF.